There are a few counts of the clone carrying this T cell receptor (beta chain). Trimming stripped 3 bases from V and 5 bases from J, with 16 bases between. The CDR3 totals 15 residues. CDR1 is SGHTA and CDR2 is FQGNSA in the germline V gene. Described treatment: oral pan-JAK inhibitor, 5-10 mg twice daily. Both CD4+ and CD8+ T cells were separated by sorting PBMCs. The data stem from a study of CD8+ T cells in alopecia areata. Extracted RNA was reverse transcribed into cDNA, the sequencing template. TCRdb's table, derived via immunoSEQ multiplex PCR, lists solely in-frame clones and lacks some. The data show 190,000 or so clones, roughly 50% seen once.

The V call is TRBV7-2, the J call TRBJ2-5; tentatively, D is TRBD2 (5 bases). The sequences come from CD8+ T cells sorted from blood, collected at week 24, from a patient treated with tofacitinib. This receptor was taken from a human donor with alopecia areata. The CDR3 sequence: CASSLREGSAETQYF. The CDR3 nucleotides read TGTGCCAGCAGCTTGAGGGAAGGCTCCGCGGAGACCCAGTACTTC.